This T cell receptor (beta chain) was sequenced during a study of CD8 T cells in Susac syndrome. The T cells that were sequenced for TCR beta were CD8+ and CD4+ cells from blood. About 0.45 to 1 ug RNA was reverse transcribed with random hexamers. MiXCR, run by TCRdb on the immunoSEQ multiplex PCR reads, gives a single entry per CDR3 protein. This table holds around 300,000 distinct CDR3 sequences, 89% found once. The clonotype comes from a human donor with multiple sclerosis. The sequencing sample was made of CD8+ T cells from PBMCs.

As DNA, the CDR3 is TGTGCCAGCGGATTGACTATGAACACCGGGGAGCTGTTTTTT. This sequence encodes CASGLTMNTGELFF. V usage is TRBV6-5 and J usage is TRBJ2-2, with D possibly TRBD2 on 5 matching bases. Looked up from germline, CDR1 is MNHEY and CDR2 is SVGAGI. This CDR3 is 14 amino acids long. The V end lost 8 bases, the J end lost 1 base, and 11 bases lay between the germline ends.